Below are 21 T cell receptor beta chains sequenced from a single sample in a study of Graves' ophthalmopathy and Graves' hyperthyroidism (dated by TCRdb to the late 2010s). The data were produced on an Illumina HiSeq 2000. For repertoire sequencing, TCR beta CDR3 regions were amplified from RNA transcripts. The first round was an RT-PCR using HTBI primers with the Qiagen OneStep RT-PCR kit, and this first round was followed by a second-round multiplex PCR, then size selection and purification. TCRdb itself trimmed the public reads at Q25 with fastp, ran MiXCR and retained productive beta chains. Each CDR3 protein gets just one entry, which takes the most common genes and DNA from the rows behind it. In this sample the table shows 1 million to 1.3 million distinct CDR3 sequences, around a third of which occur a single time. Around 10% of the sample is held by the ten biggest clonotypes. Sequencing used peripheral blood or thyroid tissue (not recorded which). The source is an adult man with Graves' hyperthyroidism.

The CDR3 DNA reads TGCGCCAGCAGGGTCGGGTCCCGGGAGACCCAGTACTTC. Its protein is CASRVGSRETQYF. The chain joins TRBV5-1 to TRBJ2-5; no definite D call. CDR3 length: 13 residues. Germline loops: CDR1 SGHRS, CDR2 YFSETQ. With 5 bases removed from V and 5 bases from J, the gap between germline ends came to 13 bases.

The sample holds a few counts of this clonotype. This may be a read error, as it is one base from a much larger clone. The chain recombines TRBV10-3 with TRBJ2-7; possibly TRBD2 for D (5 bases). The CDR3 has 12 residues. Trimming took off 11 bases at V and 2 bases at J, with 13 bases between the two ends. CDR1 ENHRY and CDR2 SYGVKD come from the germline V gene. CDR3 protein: CAATRDTYEQYF. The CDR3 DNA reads TGTGCCGCGACGAGGGATACCTACGAGCAGTACTTC.

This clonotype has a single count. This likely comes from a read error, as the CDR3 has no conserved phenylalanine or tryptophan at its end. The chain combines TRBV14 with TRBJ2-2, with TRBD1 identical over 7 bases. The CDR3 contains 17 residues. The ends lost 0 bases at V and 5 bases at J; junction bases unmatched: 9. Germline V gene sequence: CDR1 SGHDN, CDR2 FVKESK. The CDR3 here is CASSQDQQGFRTGELFS. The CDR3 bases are TGTGCCAGCAGCCAAGATCAACAGGGGTTTCGGACCGGGGAGCTGTTTTCT.

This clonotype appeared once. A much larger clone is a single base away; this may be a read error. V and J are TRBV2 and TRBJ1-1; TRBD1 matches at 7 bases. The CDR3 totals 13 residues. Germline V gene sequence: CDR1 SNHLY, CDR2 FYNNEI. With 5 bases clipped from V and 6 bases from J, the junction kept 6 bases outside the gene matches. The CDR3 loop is CASSPGTVPEAFF. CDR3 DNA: TGTGCCAGCAGTCCTGGGACAGTCCCTGAAGCTTTCTTT.

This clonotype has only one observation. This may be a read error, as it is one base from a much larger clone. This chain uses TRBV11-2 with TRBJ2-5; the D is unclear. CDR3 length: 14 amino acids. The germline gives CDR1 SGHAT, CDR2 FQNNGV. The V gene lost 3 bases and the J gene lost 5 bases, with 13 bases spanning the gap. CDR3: CASSFAASGETQYF. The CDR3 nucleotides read TGTGCCAGCAGCTTCGCCGCGTCGGGCGAGACCCAGTACTTC. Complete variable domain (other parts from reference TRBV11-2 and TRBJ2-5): EAGVAQSPRYKIIEKRQSVAFWCNPISGHATLYWYQQILGQGPKLLIQFQNNGVVDDSQLPKDRFSAERLKGVDSTLKIQPAKLEDSAVYLCASSFAASGETQYFGPGTRLLVL.

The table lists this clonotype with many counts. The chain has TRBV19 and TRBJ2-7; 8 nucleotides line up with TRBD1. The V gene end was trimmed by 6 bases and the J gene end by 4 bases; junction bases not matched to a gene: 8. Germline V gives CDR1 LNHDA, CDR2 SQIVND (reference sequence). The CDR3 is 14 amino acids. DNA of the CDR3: TGTGCCAGTAGCGACAGGGGTAATGTTTACGAGCAGTACTTC. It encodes CASSDRGNVYEQYF. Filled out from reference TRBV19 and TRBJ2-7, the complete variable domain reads DGGITQSPKYLFRKEGQNVTLSCEQNLNHDAMYWYRQDPGQGLRLIYYSQIVNDFQKGDIAEGYSVSREKKESFPLTVTSAQKNPTAFYLCASSDRGNVYEQYFGPGTRLTVT.

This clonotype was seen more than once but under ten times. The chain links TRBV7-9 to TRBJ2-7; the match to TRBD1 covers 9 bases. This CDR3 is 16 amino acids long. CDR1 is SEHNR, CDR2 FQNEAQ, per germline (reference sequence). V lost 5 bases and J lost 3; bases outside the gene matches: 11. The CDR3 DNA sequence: TGTGCCAGCAGCCCAGGGCGGGGACAGGGAGACTACGAGCAGTACTTC. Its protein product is CASSPGRGQGDYEQYF. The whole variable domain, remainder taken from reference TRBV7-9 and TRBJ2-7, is DTGVSQNPRHKITKRGQNVTFRCDPISEHNRLYWYRQTLGQGPEFLTYFQNEAQLEKSRLLSDRFSAERPKGSFSTLEIQRTEQGDSAMYLCASSPGRGQGDYEQYFGPGTRLTVT.

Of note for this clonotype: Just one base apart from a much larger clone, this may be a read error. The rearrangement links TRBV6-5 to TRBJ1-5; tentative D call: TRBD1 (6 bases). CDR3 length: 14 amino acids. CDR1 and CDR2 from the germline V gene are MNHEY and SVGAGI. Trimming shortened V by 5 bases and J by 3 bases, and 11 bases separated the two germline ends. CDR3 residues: CASSHPGDNQPQHF. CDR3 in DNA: TGTGCCAGCAGTCACCCAGGGGACAATCAGCCCCAGCATTTT.

The CDR3 spells CATEDPGTGELFF. As DNA, the CDR3 is TGTGCCACAGAGGACCCAGGCACCGGGGAGCTGTTTTTT. V gene TRBV7-2 combines with J gene TRBJ2-2; no clear D gene. CDR3 size: 13 residues. Germline V gene sequence: CDR1 SGHTA, CDR2 FQGNSA. Deletions cut 10 bases from V and 4 bases from J, with 13 bases between.

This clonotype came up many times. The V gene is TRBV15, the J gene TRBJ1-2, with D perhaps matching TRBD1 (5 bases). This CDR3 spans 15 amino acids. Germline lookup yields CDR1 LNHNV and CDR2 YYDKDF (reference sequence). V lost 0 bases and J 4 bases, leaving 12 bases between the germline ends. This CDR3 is CATSRDRQPTYGYTF. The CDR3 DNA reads TGTGCCACCAGCAGAGATCGACAGCCGACCTATGGCTACACCTTC.

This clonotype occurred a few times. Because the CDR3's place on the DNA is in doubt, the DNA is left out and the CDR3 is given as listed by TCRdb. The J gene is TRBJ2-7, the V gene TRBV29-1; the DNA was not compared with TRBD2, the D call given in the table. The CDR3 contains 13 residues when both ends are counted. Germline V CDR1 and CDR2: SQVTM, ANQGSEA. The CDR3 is CSVATGTSGNLYF.

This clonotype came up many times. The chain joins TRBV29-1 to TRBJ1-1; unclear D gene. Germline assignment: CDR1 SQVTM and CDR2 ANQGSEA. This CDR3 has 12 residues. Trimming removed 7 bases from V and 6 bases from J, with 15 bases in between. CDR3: CSGTPGWPEAFF. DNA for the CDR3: TGCAGCGGCACCCCGGGATGGCCTGAAGCTTTCTTT.

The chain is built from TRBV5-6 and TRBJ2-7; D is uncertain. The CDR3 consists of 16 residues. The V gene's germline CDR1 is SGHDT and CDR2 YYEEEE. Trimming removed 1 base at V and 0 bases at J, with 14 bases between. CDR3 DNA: TGTGCCAGCAGCTTGCATTCGGCCTTGAACTCCTACGAGCAGTACTTC. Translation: CASSLHSALNSYEQYF. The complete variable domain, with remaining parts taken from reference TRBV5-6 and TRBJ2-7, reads DAGVTQSPTHLIKTRGQQVTLRCSPKSGHDTVSWYQQALGQGPQFIFQYYEEEERQRGNFPDRFSGHQFPNYSSELNVNALLLGDSALYLCASSLHSALNSYEQYFGPGTRLTVT.

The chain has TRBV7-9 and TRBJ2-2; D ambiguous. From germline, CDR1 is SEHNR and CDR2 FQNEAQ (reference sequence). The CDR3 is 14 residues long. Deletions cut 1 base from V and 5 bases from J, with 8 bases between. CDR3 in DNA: TGTGCCAGCAGCTTAGTTGGAGCTACCGGGGAGCTGTTTTTT. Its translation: CASSLVGATGELFF.

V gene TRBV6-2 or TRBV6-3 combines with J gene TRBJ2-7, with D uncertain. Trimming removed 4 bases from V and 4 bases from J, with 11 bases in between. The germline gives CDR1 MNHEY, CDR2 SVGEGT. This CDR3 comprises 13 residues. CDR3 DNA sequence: TGTGCCAGCAGTTTGACCGTCCGGTACGAGCAGTACTTC. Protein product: CASSLTVRYEQYF.

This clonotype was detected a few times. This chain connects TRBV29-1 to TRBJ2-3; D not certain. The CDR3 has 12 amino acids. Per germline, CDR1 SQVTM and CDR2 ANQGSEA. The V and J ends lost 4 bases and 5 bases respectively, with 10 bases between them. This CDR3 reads CSVGQDVDTQYF. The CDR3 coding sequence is TGCAGCGTTGGGCAGGATGTAGATACGCAGTATTTT.

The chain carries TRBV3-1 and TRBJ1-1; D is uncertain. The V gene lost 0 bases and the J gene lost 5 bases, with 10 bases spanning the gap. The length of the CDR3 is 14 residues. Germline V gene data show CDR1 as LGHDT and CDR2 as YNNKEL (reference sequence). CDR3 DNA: TGTGCCAGCAGCCAAGATCCCGCCGGTACTGAAGCTTTCTTT. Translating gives CASSQDPAGTEAFF.

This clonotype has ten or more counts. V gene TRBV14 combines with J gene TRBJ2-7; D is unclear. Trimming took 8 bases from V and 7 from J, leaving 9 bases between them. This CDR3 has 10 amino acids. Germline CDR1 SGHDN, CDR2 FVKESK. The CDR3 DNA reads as TGTGCCAGCGGAAACGTAGAGCAGTACTTC. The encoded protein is CASGNVEQYF. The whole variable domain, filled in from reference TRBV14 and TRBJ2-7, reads EAGVTQFPSHSVIEKGQTVTLRCDPISGHDNLYWYRRVMGKEIKFLLHFVKESKQDESGMPNNRFLAERTGGTYSTLKVQPAELEDSGVYFCASGNVEQYFGPGTRLTVT.

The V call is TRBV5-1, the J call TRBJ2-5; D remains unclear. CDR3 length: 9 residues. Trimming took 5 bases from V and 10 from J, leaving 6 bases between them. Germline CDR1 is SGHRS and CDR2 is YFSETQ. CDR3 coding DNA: TGCGCCAGCAGGCCAGACCAGTACTTC. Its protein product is CASRPDQYF.

The CDR3 DNA follows: TGTGCCAGCTTGGGACTAGCGGGAGCGACCGGGGAGCTGTTTTTT. As protein: CASLGLAGATGELFF. V gene TRBV7-3 combines with J gene TRBJ2-2, with TRBD2 identical over 14 bases. The germline V gene has CDR1 SGHTA and CDR2 FQGTGA. The CDR3 length is 15 residues. J was trimmed by 5 bases and V by 8 bases; bases with no gene match: 4.

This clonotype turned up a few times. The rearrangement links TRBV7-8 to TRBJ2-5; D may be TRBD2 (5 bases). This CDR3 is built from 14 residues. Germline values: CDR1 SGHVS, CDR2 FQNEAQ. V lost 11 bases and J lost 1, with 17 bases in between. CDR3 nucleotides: TGTGCCTGGAATCGAGGGCTGTCCCAAGAGACCCAGTACTTC. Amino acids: CAWNRGLSQETQYF.